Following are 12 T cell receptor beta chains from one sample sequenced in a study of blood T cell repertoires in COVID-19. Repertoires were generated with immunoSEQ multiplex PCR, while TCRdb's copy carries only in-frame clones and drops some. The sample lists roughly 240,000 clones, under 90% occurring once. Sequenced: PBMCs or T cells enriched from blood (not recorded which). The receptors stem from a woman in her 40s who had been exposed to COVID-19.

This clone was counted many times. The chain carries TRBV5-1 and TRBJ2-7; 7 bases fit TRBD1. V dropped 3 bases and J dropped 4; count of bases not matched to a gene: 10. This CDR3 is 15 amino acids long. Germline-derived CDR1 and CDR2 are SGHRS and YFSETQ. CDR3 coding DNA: TGCGCCAGCAGCTCCGCTGAACAGGGGTCATACGAGCAGTACTTC. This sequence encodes CASSSAEQGSYEQYF.

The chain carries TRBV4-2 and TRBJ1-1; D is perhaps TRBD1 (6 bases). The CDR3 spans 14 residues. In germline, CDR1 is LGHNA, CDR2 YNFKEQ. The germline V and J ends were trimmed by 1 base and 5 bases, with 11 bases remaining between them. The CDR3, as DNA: TGTGCCAGCAGCCAAGGGACAGTGGGTACTGAAGCTTTCTTT. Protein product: CASSQGTVGTEAFF.

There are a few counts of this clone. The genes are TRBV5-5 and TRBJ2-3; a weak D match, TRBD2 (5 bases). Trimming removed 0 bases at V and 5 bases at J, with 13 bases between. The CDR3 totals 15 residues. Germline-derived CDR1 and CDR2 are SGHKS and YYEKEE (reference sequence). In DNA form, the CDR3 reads TGTGCCAGCAGCTTGGAGGTAGCGCCCGTAGATACGCAGTATTTT. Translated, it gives CASSLEVAPVDTQYF.

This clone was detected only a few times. The CDR3 sequence: CASGRGSGVSNQPQHF. DNA for the CDR3: TGTGCTAGTGGCCGTGGGTCGGGGGTCAGCAATCAGCCCCAGCATTTT. The chain is built from TRBV12-5 and TRBJ1-5; D perhaps matches TRBD1 (5 bases). The CDR3 runs to 16 residues. Trimming cost V 6 bases and J 1 base, with 16 bases left between them. The germline V gene encodes CDR1 LGHNT and CDR2 FRNRAP.

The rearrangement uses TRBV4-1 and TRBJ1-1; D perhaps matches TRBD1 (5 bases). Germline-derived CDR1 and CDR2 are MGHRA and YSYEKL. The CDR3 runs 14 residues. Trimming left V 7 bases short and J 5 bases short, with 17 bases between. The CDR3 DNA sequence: TGCGCCAGCAAGGGGCGGGAATGGGTTACTGAAGCTTTCTTT. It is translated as CASKGREWVTEAFF.

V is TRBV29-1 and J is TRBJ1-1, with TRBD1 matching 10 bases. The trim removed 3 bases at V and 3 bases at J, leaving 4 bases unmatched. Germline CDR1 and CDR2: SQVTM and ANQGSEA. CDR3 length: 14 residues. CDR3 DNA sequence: TGCAGCGTTGATCAGGACAGGGGGGACACTGAAGCTTTCTTT. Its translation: CSVDQDRGDTEAFF.

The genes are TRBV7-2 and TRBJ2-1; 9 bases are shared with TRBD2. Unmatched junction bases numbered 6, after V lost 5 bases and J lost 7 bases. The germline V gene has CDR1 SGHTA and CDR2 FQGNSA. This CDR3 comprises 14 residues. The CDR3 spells CASSRGGAENEQFF. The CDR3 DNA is TGTGCCAGCAGCCGCGGGGGGGCCGAAAATGAGCAGTTCTTC.

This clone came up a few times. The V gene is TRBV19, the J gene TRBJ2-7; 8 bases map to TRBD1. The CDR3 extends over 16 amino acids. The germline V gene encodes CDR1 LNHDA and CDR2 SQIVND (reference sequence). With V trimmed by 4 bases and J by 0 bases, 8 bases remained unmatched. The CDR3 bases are TGTGCCAGTAGTACCTCAGGGGGCTTGAGCTCCTACGAGCAGTACTTC. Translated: CASSTSGGLSSYEQYF.

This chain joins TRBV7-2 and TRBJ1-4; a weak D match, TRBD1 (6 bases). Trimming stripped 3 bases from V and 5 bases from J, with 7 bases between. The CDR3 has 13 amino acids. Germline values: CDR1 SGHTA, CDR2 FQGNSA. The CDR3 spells CASSFQGNEKLFF. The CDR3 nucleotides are TGTGCCAGCAGCTTTCAGGGGAATGAAAAACTGTTTTTT.

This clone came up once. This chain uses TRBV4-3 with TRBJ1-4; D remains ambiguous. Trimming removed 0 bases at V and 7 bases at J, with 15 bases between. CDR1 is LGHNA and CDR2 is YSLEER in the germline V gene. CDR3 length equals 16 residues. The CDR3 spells CASSQEAAGVGEKLFF. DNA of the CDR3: TGCGCCAGCAGCCAAGAAGCAGCAGGCGTTGGTGAAAAACTGTTTTTT.

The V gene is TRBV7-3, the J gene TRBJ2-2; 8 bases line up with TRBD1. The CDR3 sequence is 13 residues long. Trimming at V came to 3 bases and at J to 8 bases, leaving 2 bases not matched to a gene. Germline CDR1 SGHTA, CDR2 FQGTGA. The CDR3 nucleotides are TGTGCCAGCAGCTTGGACAGGGAAGGGGAGCTGTTTTTT. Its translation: CASSLDREGELFF. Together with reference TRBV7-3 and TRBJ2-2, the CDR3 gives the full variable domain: GAGVSQTPSNKVTEKGKYVELRCDPISGHTALYWYRQSLGQGPEFLIYFQGTGAADDSGLPNDRFFAVRPEGSVSTLKIQRTERGDSAVYLCASSLDREGELFFGEGSRLTVL.

The CDR3 here is CASTPPGGRTGELFF. Here the CDR3 DNA reads TGTGCCAGCACCCCCCCGGGGGGTCGGACCGGGGAGCTGTTTTTT. This chain connects TRBV28 to TRBJ2-2; 7 positions agree with TRBD2. Germline V CDR1 and CDR2: MDHEN, SYDVKM. V shed 7 bases and J 5 bases; nucleotides not matched to a gene: 10. The CDR3 sequence is 15 residues long.